This T cell receptor beta chain was recorded in a study of early T cells in non-severe SARS-CoV-2 infection. The germline V and J ends were trimmed by 3 bases and 5 bases, with 12 bases remaining between them. The CDR3 extends over 14 amino acids. TCRdb reprocessed the 5' RACE reads via MiXCR and lists one record per CDR3 protein. The sample includes some 50,000 distinct CDR3 sequences, about a tenth of them seen just once. The gene calls are TRBV12-3 or TRBV12-4 and TRBJ2-3, with D uncertain. Sequenced input: whole blood. This TCR was recovered from an adult who was a healthcare worker with PCR-confirmed SARS-CoV-2 infection or an uninfected control (not recorded which). The CDR3 reads CASSLRSPEDTQYF. In DNA, the CDR3 is TGTGCCAGCAGTTTGAGGAGTCCCGAAGATACGCAGTATTTT.